This entry features one T cell receptor beta chain sequence. This CDR3 region has 15 residues. CDR1 SNHLY and CDR2 FYNNEI come from the germline V gene. Germline trimming cut 11 bases from V and 3 bases from J; bases unmatched to any gene: 9. These data come from a study of Ad26.COV2.S vaccination and SARS-CoV-2 variants. The treatment here: about 20 received Ad26.COV2.S at low or high dose, single or two shots; 5 received placebo; per-sample allocation not given. Collection of the samples took place on day 63 after the first injection of vaccine or placebo. This vaccine is an Ad26 vector that expresses the Wuhan-strain SARS-CoV-2 spike. Sequencing was performed with immunoSEQ multiplex PCR; in TCRdb, only in-frame clones are kept and a portion is missing. The table includes 450,000 to 550,000 clones, roughly 89% detected once.

This chain connects TRBV2 to TRBJ2-7; TRBD2 matches 14 bases. The sample consisted of peripheral blood, taken in a trial of Ad26.COV2.S vaccine versus placebo. This sequence originates from a person aged 18-60 years who received the Ad26.COV2.S COVID-19 vaccine or a placebo. The DNA for the CDR3 is TGTGCCGGAGGACTAGCGGGGGGATTGGGCTACGAGCAGTACTTC. It codes for CAGGLAGGLGYEQYF.